This T cell receptor beta chain was captured in a study of human T cells and chemical hapten exposure. Trimming pared 4 bases from V and 6 bases from J, leaving 19 bases between. There are 15 residues in the CDR3. Looked up from germline, CDR1 is MDHEN and CDR2 is SYDVKM. Methods used by the authors: Sample TCR counts, which ranged from 23,224 to 690,600, had a median of approximately 100,000. One entry per CDR3 protein, called by TCRdb with MiXCR from the RACE reads. The V and J calls come from TCRdb's annotation, not from the publication. Of 80,000 to 95,000 distinct CDR3 sequences in the sample, around 11% were seen once. The sample's time point: patch test 1, 2 weeks after DPC sensitization. Documented treatment: therapeutic diphenylcyclopropenone sensitization with weekly scalp DPC.

This receptor was obtained from a woman in her forties or fifties with alopecia areata. Some clones in this sample may be carry-over from other donors' samples. Sequences were derived from whole blood, sampled in connection with sensitization to the hapten diphenylcyclopropenone (DPC). The chain couples TRBV28 to TRBJ2-7, with a tentative D call TRBD1 (7 bases). CDR3 protein: CASSSGGGRASEQYF. The CDR3 region has the DNA TGTGCCAGCAGTTCAGGAGGGGGCAGGGCATCCGAGCAGTACTTC. Based on the CDR3 plus reference TRBV28 and TRBJ2-7, the full variable domain is DVKVTQSSRYLVKRTGEKVFLECVQDMDHENMFWYRQDPGLGLRLIYFSYDVKMKEKGDIPEGYSVSREKKERFSLILESASTNQTSMYLCASSSGGGRASEQYFGPGTRLTVT.